The 21 T cell receptor beta chains given below trace back to one sample, sequenced in a study of T-cell memory formation after mild COVID-19. TCRdb redid the calling of the 5' RACE reads with MiXCR, one entry per CDR3 protein. The sample yields just over 350,000 distinct CDR3 sequences, roughly 14% seen once. Specimen: PBMCs or a T cell subset sorted from them (not recorded which). The receptors here all came from a man younger than 35 who had mild COVID-19 (a few samples of this study predate the infection). Cell type and time point are not known.

This clonotype has a handful of counts. The V and J genes are TRBV6-2 or TRBV6-3 and TRBJ1-5, with D possibly being TRBD1 (5 bases). Trimming left V 7 bases short and J 5 bases short, with 12 bases between. The CDR3 is made up of 13 amino acids. Germline V CDR1 and CDR2: MNHEY, SVGEGT. The CDR3 protein is CASIAGGDQPQHF. The CDR3 DNA is TGTGCCAGCATAGCGGGGGGTGATCAGCCCCAGCATTTT.

This clonotype was recorded a few times. The chain recombines TRBV3-1 with TRBJ1-1; D possibly corresponds to TRBD1 (5 bases). The CDR3 runs to 15 residues. V dropped 5 bases and J dropped 1 base, with 14 bases sitting between them. The V gene's germline CDR1 is LGHDT and CDR2 YNNKEL (reference sequence). Here the CDR3 reads CASSFRGQKNTEAFF. In DNA form, the CDR3 reads TGTGCCAGCAGCTTTAGGGGCCAGAAGAACACTGAAGCTTTCTTT.

The gene calls are TRBV2 and TRBJ1-6, with D maybe TRBD1 (6 bases). This CDR3 comprises 14 residues. CDR1 is SNHLY, CDR2 FYNNEI, per germline. Trimming took 3 bases from V and 8 from J, leaving 11 bases between them. CDR3 protein: CASSDRGSDSPLHF. CDR3 in DNA: TGTGCCAGCAGTGACAGGGGTAGTGATTCACCCCTCCACTTT.

This clonotype was counted only a few times. The chain carries TRBV6-2 or TRBV6-3 and TRBJ2-1; 13 bases agree with TRBD2. Germline V gives CDR1 MNHEY, CDR2 SVGEGT. The CDR3 is 15 amino acids. The V and J ends lost 7 bases and 6 bases, in that order; junction bases with no gene match: 6. CDR3 DNA sequence: TGTGCCAGCACCACGACTAGCGGGGGGTTCAATGAGCAGTTCTTC. Protein sequence: CASTTTSGGFNEQFF.

This clonotype was seen at least ten times. The chain employs TRBV29-1 and TRBJ2-7; no clear D gene. The germline V gene encodes CDR1 SQVTM and CDR2 ANQGSEA. V was clipped by 0 bases and J by 8 bases, with 14 bases between them. The CDR3 totals 13 residues. This chain's CDR3 is CSVEDNRLRKQYF. The DNA of the CDR3 is TGCAGCGTTGAAGATAACCGGTTGAGGAAGCAGTACTTC.

This clonotype has a count of ten or more. This chain links TRBV30 with TRBJ2-1; D might be TRBD2 (7 bases). The germline V gene encodes CDR1 GTSNPN and CDR2 SVGIG (reference sequence). The CDR3 has 13 residues. V gave up 3 bases and J gave up 5 bases, with 11 bases separating them. In DNA, the CDR3 is TGTGCCTGGAGCACAGGGAGGGACAATGAGCAGTTCTTC. Amino acids: CAWSTGRDNEQFF.

This clonotype was counted ten times or more. This chain joins TRBV5-1 and TRBJ1-1, with D perhaps matching TRBD1 (5 bases). The CDR3 has 14 amino acids. The V end was cut by 2 bases, the J end by 4 bases, with 12 bases between. Germline lookup yields CDR1 SGHRS and CDR2 YFSETQ. CDR3 loop: CASSFGGLGTEAFF. In nucleotides, the CDR3 is TGCGCCAGCAGCTTCGGGGGGTTAGGCACTGAAGCTTTCTTT.

CDR3 loop: CSGATTYEQYF. The DNA of the CDR3 is TGCAGCGGGGCAACAACCTACGAGCAGTACTTC. The chain recombines TRBV29-1 with TRBJ2-7; D is ambiguous. Trimming cost V 7 bases and J 2 bases, with 9 bases left between them. The CDR3 is 11 residues long. Germline CDR1 SQVTM, CDR2 ANQGSEA.

This clonotype was seen only a few times. The gene calls are TRBV4-1 and TRBJ2-1, with 13 bases identical to TRBD2. This CDR3 has 14 residues. Germline V gene data show CDR1 as MGHRA and CDR2 as YSYEKL. The V gene end was trimmed by 4 bases and the J gene end by 10 bases; junction bases not matched to a gene: 4. The chain's CDR3 is CASSRPTSGGEQFF. The DNA of the CDR3 is TGCGCCAGCAGCCGACCGACTAGCGGGGGGGAGCAGTTCTTC.

This clonotype was detected a few times. The genes are TRBV9 and TRBJ2-1; maybe TRBD2 (6 bases). V was shortened by 0 bases and J by 5 bases, with 12 bases between the two germline ends. This CDR3 contains 15 residues. Germline values: CDR1 SGDLS, CDR2 YYNGEE. The CDR3 spells CASSVEGTLHNEQFF. In DNA, the CDR3 is TGTGCCAGCAGCGTAGAGGGGACTCTTCACAATGAGCAGTTCTTC.

The V gene is TRBV7-8, the J gene TRBJ1-1; TRBD1 is a possible D gene (5 bases). Trimming took off 4 bases at V and 4 bases at J, with 13 bases between the two ends. Looked up from germline, CDR1 is SGHVS and CDR2 is FQNEAQ. This CDR3 has 14 amino acids. The CDR3 loop is CASSSGILSTEAFF. The CDR3, as DNA: TGTGCCAGCAGCTCAGGGATTTTAAGCACTGAAGCTTTCTTT.

This clonotype came up many times. This sequence joins TRBV7-9 and TRBJ2-1; possibly TRBD1 for D (6 bases). This CDR3 comprises 13 residues. In germline, CDR1 is SEHNR, CDR2 FQNEAQ (reference sequence). Trimming cost V 4 bases and J 5 bases, with 9 bases left between them. CDR3 DNA: TGTGCCAGCAGCTCCACAGGGAACAATGAGCAGTTCTTC. As protein: CASSSTGNNEQFF.

This clonotype was detected only a few times. The chain uses TRBV6-2 or TRBV6-3 and TRBJ1-1, with 7 nucleotides matching TRBD1. There are 16 residues in the CDR3. Germline V gene data show CDR1 as MNHEY and CDR2 as SVGEGT. Germline trimming cut 2 bases from V and 0 bases from J; bases unmatched to any gene: 6. The CDR3 reads CASSYPTDRVNTEAFF. In DNA, the CDR3 is TGTGCCAGCAGTTACCCAACCGACAGGGTGAACACTGAAGCTTTCTTT.

The chain links TRBV29-1 to TRBJ2-3, with a possible D match to TRBD2 (6 bases). Germline CDR1 SQVTM, CDR2 ANQGSEA. This CDR3 spans 17 amino acids. V lost 3 bases, J lost 6 bases, and 25 bases lay in between. The CDR3 loop is CSVEIGVRDWGRDTQYF. The CDR3 DNA reads as TGCAGCGTTGAGATCGGCGTCCGGGACTGGGGCCGGGATACGCAGTATTTT.

The chain carries TRBV10-2 and TRBJ1-4; possible D gene TRBD1, 6 bases. The germline gives CDR1 WSHSY, CDR2 SAAADI. There are 14 residues in the CDR3. Trimming left V 3 bases short and J 7 bases short, with 12 bases between. The CDR3 DNA reads TGCGCCAGCAGTGATTCTGGGGGCGGTGAAAAACTGTTTTTT. Its protein is CASSDSGGGEKLFF.

V gene TRBV4-3 combines with J gene TRBJ2-3; D call uncertain. Trimming removed 3 bases from V and 4 bases from J, with 8 bases in between. CDR1 and CDR2 (germline): LGHNA, YSLEER. The CDR3 is made up of 13 amino acids. The CDR3 is CASSHLLSDTQYF. In DNA form, the CDR3 reads TGCGCCAGCAGCCACCTCTTATCAGATACGCAGTATTTT.

The chain couples TRBV12-3 or TRBV12-4 to TRBJ2-3; the match to TRBD2 covers 8 bases. After removal of 6 bases from V and 0 bases from J, the junction contained 5 bases not matched to a gene. CDR3 length equals 15 residues. CDR3 residues: CASRVSGTSTDTQYF. DNA for the CDR3: TGTGCCAGCAGAGTTAGCGGGACTAGCACAGATACGCAGTATTTT.

The chain joins TRBV7-2 to TRBJ2-3, with TRBD2 matching 8 bases. Germline-derived CDR1 and CDR2 are SGHTA and FQGNSA. This CDR3 region has 21 residues. With V trimmed by 5 bases and J by 4 bases, 26 bases remained unmatched. The CDR3 sequence: CASSRPAVAGPTSGAPDTQYF. The CDR3 DNA follows: TGTGCCAGCAGCCGCCCGGCCGTAGCGGGACCCACCTCAGGTGCTCCAGATACGCAGTATTTT.

The J gene is TRBJ2-1, the V gene TRBV4-1; TRBD1 is a possible D gene (7 bases). V was pared by 2 bases and J by 7 bases, with 18 bases between. CDR3 size: 16 residues. Per germline, CDR1 MGHRA and CDR2 YSYEKL. The CDR3 region has the DNA TGCGCCAGCAGCCAACCGCCAGTGACAGGGAGGAATGAGCAGTTCTTC. Translated: CASSQPPVTGRNEQFF.

This clonotype was counted only a few times. The chain combines TRBV6-2 or TRBV6-3 with TRBJ2-4, with 9 nucleotides matching TRBD2. V was clipped by 6 bases and J by 9 bases; unmatched bases: 3. Germline values: CDR1 MNHEY, CDR2 SVGEGT. CDR3 length: 12 residues. The CDR3 sequence: CASRGLATIQYF. As DNA, the CDR3 is TGTGCCAGCAGGGGACTAGCAACCATTCAGTACTTC.

This clonotype showed up many times. This rearrangement joins TRBV7-9 to TRBJ2-1; the D gene is possibly TRBD1 (7 bases). The CDR3 covers 16 residues. Trimming shortened V by 1 base and J by 5 bases, and 15 bases separated the two germline ends. Germline loops: CDR1 SEHNR, CDR2 FQNEAQ (reference sequence). CDR3 in amino acids: CASSLESGRGDNEQFF. The CDR3 DNA reads as TGTGCCAGCAGCTTAGAGTCGGGCAGGGGGGACAATGAGCAGTTCTTC. Full variable domain (outside the CDR3, taken from reference TRBV7-9 and TRBJ2-1): DTGVSQNPRHKITKRGQNVTFRCDPISEHNRLYWYRQTLGQGPEFLTYFQNEAQLEKSRLLSDRFSAERPKGSFSTLEIQRTEQGDSAMYLCASSLESGRGDNEQFFGPGTRLTVL.